This TCR beta chain was recorded in a study of molecular identifiers for immune sequencing clone quantification. Points from the study as a whole: Clones above 20 RNA copies contained over 98% of effector molecules but under 1% of naive ones.

Using its own MiXCR run on the PCR reads, TCRdb lists one record per CDR3 protein. The sample has about 640,000 distinct CDR3 sequences, just under 20% seen once. With V trimmed by 5 bases and J by 3 bases, 5 bases remained unmatched. This CDR3 region has 15 residues. CDR1 is GTSNPN, CDR2 SVGIG, per germline (reference sequence). This clonotype showed up many times. Its target is not known. In the sort, naive CD8 T cells were defined as CD8+CD4-CCR7+CD45RA+. Sequenced material: naive CD8+ T cells from blood, with Jurkat cell RNA spiked in. The subset here: FACS-sorted CD8+CD4-CCR7+CD45RA+ naive T cells. The sequence came from a human donor in good health. Some libraries in this study had Jurkat cell RNA spiked in. V usage is TRBV30 and J usage is TRBJ2-1; 12 bases agree with TRBD2. CDR3: CAWFPGLAGYNEQFF. Here the CDR3 DNA reads TGTGCCTGGTTCCCGGGACTAGCGGGCTACAATGAGCAGTTCTTC.